This T cell receptor (beta chain) derives from a study of beta chain features in type 1 diabetes. About the study: In all, some 110 million sorted cells from all samples were analyzed.

Expressed TCRB transcripts were sequenced after all isolated RNA was converted to cDNA. Assay used: immunoSEQ multiplex PCR; TCRdb lists only in-frame clones, some missing. The profile shows 640,000 or so clones, roughly 12% of them singletons. The CDR3 extends over 16 amino acids. Germline assignment: CDR1 SGHTA and CDR2 FQGTGA. The V end lost 2 bases, the J end lost 9 bases, and 20 bases lay between the germline ends. In this sample, this clone turned up once. The antigen is unknown. Notes on the study in general: The study found moderately but significantly shorter TCRB CDR3s in all four CD4+ subsets of Type 1 diabetes patients.

The sequencing input was naive CD4+ T cells from blood. This TCR came from a man in his late teens or twenties with type 1 diabetes. The J gene is TRBJ2-1, the V gene TRBV7-3; possible D gene TRBD2, 6 bases. CDR3 amino acids: CASSLAGLPSGGEQFF. CDR3 coding DNA: TGTGCCAGCAGCTTAGCGGGACTCCCCTCCGGGGGTGAGCAGTTCTTC.